The sequence of this T cell receptor (beta chain) was determined in a study of OX40 agonist ivuxolimab in advanced cancers. Study at large: Three patients showed partial responses: one hepatocellular carcinoma and two cutaneous melanoma cases.

Concerning this clone itself: Its antigen is undetermined.

Data came from immunoSEQ multiplex PCR; TCRdb stores just in-frame clones and leaves some out. This table holds tens of thousands of clones, 75% to 95% found once. Study-wide results and limits: The study found among the lowest clonal expansion in partial responders at 0.1-3.0 mg/kg. The CD4+ and CD8+ T cells in the blood had expanded clonally by week 6 at 0.1 to 3.0 mg/kg.

CDR3 length: 12 residues. V lost 0 bases to trimming and J lost 5 bases, with 4 bases between them. The V gene's germline CDR1 is SEHNR and CDR2 FQNEAQ (reference sequence). V and J are TRBV7-9 and TRBJ2-5; no clear D gene. The sequenced sample was CD4+ or CD8+ T cells sorted from blood, obtained in a trial of the OX40 agonist ivuxolimab. This clonotype was obtained from an adult with an advanced solid tumor such as melanoma, head and neck, liver or kidney cancer. The CDR3 is CASSLAGETQYF. The CDR3 DNA reads as TGTGCCAGCAGCTTAGCGGGGGAGACCCAGTACTTC. The whole variable domain, remainder taken from reference TRBV7-9 and TRBJ2-5, is DTGVSQNPRHKITKRGQNVTFRCDPISEHNRLYWYRQTLGQGPEFLTYFQNEAQLEKSRLLSDRFSAERPKGSFSTLEIQRTEQGDSAMYLCASSLAGETQYFGPGTRLLVL.